This is a list of T cell receptor beta chains from one sample in a study of T-cell memory formation after mild COVID-19. TCRdb re-derived calls from the 5' RACE reads in MiXCR, one entry per CDR3 protein. The table includes 250,000 to 350,000 distinct CDR3 sequences, approximately 15% detected once. Sequenced sample: PBMCs or a T cell subset sorted from them (not recorded which). These receptors came from a man aged 18 to 30 who had mild COVID-19 (a few samples of this study predate the infection). Cell type and time point are not known. CDR3s leave out the opening cysteine and the closing phenylalanine or tryptophan. Each record gives: V gene, J gene, CDR3 protein.

V gene: TRBV20-1; J gene: TRBJ2-2; CDR3 protein: SARDEGTNTGELF
V gene: TRBV4-2; J gene: TRBJ1-1; CDR3 protein: ASSQERGEAF
V gene: TRBV7-2; J gene: TRBJ2-7; CDR3 protein: ASSPARWDGSYEQY
V gene: TRBV5-1; J gene: TRBJ2-3; CDR3 protein: ASRSGLAGTDTQY
V gene: TRBV7-8; J gene: TRBJ2-2; CDR3 protein: ASSAVANTGELF
V gene: TRBV12-3/TRBV12-4; J gene: TRBJ2-5; CDR3 protein: ASSRTSGVLQETQY
V gene: TRBV2; J gene: TRBJ2-3; CDR3 protein: ASSDSEGTQY
V gene: TRBV2; J gene: TRBJ2-7; CDR3 protein: ASRRQTVGGGEQY
V gene: TRBV11-3; J gene: TRBJ1-1; CDR3 protein: ASSLDHSTEAF
V gene: TRBV28; J gene: TRBJ1-5; CDR3 protein: ASSLFGGPNSNQPQH
V gene: TRBV6-1; J gene: TRBJ1-1; CDR3 protein: ASSESPGQGVTEAF
V gene: TRBV30; J gene: TRBJ1-2; CDR3 protein: AWSVIPNNRDGYT
V gene: TRBV12-3/TRBV12-4; J gene: TRBJ2-5; CDR3 protein: ASKKDSQETQY
V gene: TRBV6-2/TRBV6-3; J gene: TRBJ1-5; CDR3 protein: ASSGQESQPQH
V gene: TRBV5-4; J gene: TRBJ1-2; CDR3 protein: ASSLGQGSYGYT
V gene: TRBV15; J gene: TRBJ2-2; CDR3 protein: ATSRVRVAGELF
V gene: TRBV7-2; J gene: TRBJ1-3; CDR3 protein: ASDWEPGNTIY
V gene: TRBV6-5; J gene: TRBJ2-1; CDR3 protein: ASSYTGEYNEQF
V gene: TRBV12-3/TRBV12-4; J gene: TRBJ2-2; CDR3 protein: ASSSGRAAGELF
V gene: TRBV5-1; J gene: TRBJ2-1; CDR3 protein: ASSLVTGTYNEQF
V gene: TRBV5-1; J gene: TRBJ2-3; CDR3 protein: ASSLMGQDTQY
V gene: TRBV29-1; J gene: TRBJ2-3; CDR3 protein: SVEVWDRTGTDTQY
V gene: TRBV12-3/TRBV12-4; J gene: TRBJ1-6; CDR3 protein: ASSSPYNSPLH
V gene: TRBV30; J gene: TRBJ2-6; CDR3 protein: AWSVRLSGANVLT
V gene: TRBV7-9; J gene: TRBJ2-1; CDR3 protein: ASSFPLSGSTGLYNEQF
V gene: TRBV5-5; J gene: TRBJ2-5; CDR3 protein: ASSSTGGQETQY
V gene: TRBV18; J gene: TRBJ2-2; CDR3 protein: ASSPPIGAANTGELF
V gene: TRBV5-1; J gene: TRBJ2-7; CDR3 protein: ASGTGDSEQY
V gene: TRBV4-1; J gene: TRBJ2-7; CDR3 protein: ASSRQGLPYEQY
V gene: TRBV7-9; J gene: TRBJ2-6; CDR3 protein: ASSPRTSGANVLT
V gene: TRBV6-5; J gene: TRBJ1-5; CDR3 protein: ASSSLAQVGSNQPQH
V gene: TRBV12-3/TRBV12-4; J gene: TRBJ2-3; CDR3 protein: ATRRQSISTDTQY
V gene: TRBV5-1; J gene: TRBJ2-3; CDR3 protein: ASSEDRGTDTQY
V gene: TRBV3-1; J gene: TRBJ1-6; CDR3 protein: ASSQDARASSPLH
V gene: TRBV7-2; J gene: TRBJ2-5; CDR3 protein: ASSLNWSPETQY
V gene: TRBV7-8; J gene: TRBJ1-5; CDR3 protein: ASSLPSWDQPQH
V gene: TRBV6-5; J gene: TRBJ2-3; CDR3 protein: ASSSPDRGRSSGVTDTQY
V gene: TRBV7-9; J gene: TRBJ1-2; CDR3 protein: ASSLPVINGYT
V gene: TRBV6-2/TRBV6-3; J gene: TRBJ2-5; CDR3 protein: ASSYRAAIGEETQY
V gene: TRBV9; J gene: TRBJ1-3; CDR3 protein: ASSGVDRSTNTIY
V gene: TRBV6-5; J gene: TRBJ1-1; CDR3 protein: ASSYGGAVNTEAF
V gene: TRBV6-1; J gene: TRBJ2-7; CDR3 protein: ASSAGHTYEQY
V gene: TRBV20-1; J gene: TRBJ1-1; CDR3 protein: SARDMQGWNTEAF
V gene: TRBV3-1; J gene: TRBJ1-1; CDR3 protein: ASSQSAEAF
V gene: TRBV4-3; J gene: TRBJ2-2; CDR3 protein: ASSQEGTYTGELF
V gene: TRBV6-5; J gene: TRBJ1-2; CDR3 protein: ASSPTGSYGYT
V gene: TRBV6-2/TRBV6-3; J gene: TRBJ2-5; CDR3 protein: ASLPGRDYLRETQY
V gene: TRBV20-1; J gene: TRBJ1-4; CDR3 protein: SARARGVMRSEKLF